What follows are 24 T cell receptor beta chains derived from one specimen sequenced in a study of blood T cell repertoires in COVID-19. Some clones are missing from TCRdb's copy, which holds only in-frame ones; the method was immunoSEQ multiplex PCR. The table includes roughly 300,000 clones, around 90% detected once. Input material: peripheral blood. The source is a woman in her 30s with COVID-19, enrolled during active disease.

CDR3 amino acids: CSVDGGAGTYEQYF. Written as DNA, the CDR3 is TGCAGCGTTGACGGGGGGGCTGGAACCTACGAGCAGTACTTC. The chain combines TRBV29-1 with TRBJ2-7; 8 positions agree with TRBD2. CDR3 size: 14 residues. The germline V gene has CDR1 SQVTM and CDR2 ANQGSEA. With V trimmed by 3 bases and J by 2 bases, 6 bases remained unmatched.

V gene TRBV27 combines with J gene TRBJ1-1, with no clear D. This CDR3 is built from 12 residues. Trimming took 3 bases from V and 9 from J, leaving 11 bases between them. Germline CDR1 reads MNHEY; CDR2 reads SMNVEV (reference sequence). DNA of the CDR3: TGTGCCAGCAGTTTTCCAGGAGGAAAAGCTTTCTTT. Its translation: CASSFPGGKAFF.

DNA of the CDR3: TGTGCCAGCAGTTTATCCAAGGGGGACTATGGCTACACCTTC. This gives the protein CASSLSKGDYGYTF. The rearrangement joins TRBV28 to TRBJ1-2; perhaps TRBD1 as D (6 bases). Trimming left V 1 base short and J 3 bases short, with 9 bases between. This CDR3 has 14 residues. Per the germline V gene, CDR1 is MDHEN and CDR2 is SYDVKM.

The genes are TRBV6-5 and TRBJ2-1, with TRBD1 matching over 11 bases. Germline V gene lookup returns CDR1 MNHEY and CDR2 SVGAGI. The CDR3 covers 14 residues. V lost 8 bases, J lost 7 bases, and 7 bases stayed unmatched. The CDR3 sequence: CASWGDRGGNEQFF. The CDR3 DNA sequence: TGTGCCAGCTGGGGGGACAGGGGGGGAAATGAGCAGTTCTTC.

This rearrangement joins TRBV6-5 to TRBJ2-7, with 7 bases aligning to TRBD2. Germline CDR1 and CDR2: MNHEY and SVGAGI. The CDR3 sequence is 15 residues long. V shed 0 bases, J shed 4 bases, and the junction held 6 bases outside the gene matches. The CDR3 nucleotides read TGTGCCAGCAGTTACTCTTCCGCGGGAGCATACGAGCAGTACTTC. This encodes CASSYSSAGAYEQYF.

The chain carries TRBV6-5 and TRBJ1-2; D is uncertain. The CDR3 is made up of 13 amino acids. V lost 2 bases and J 4 bases, leaving 8 bases between the germline ends. Germline CDR1 reads MNHEY; CDR2 reads SVGAGI. The CDR3: CASSYEGAYGYTF. The CDR3 DNA reads as TGTGCCAGCAGTTACGAGGGTGCCTATGGCTACACCTTC.

The rearrangement joins TRBV10-3 to TRBJ1-5; tentative D call: TRBD1 (5 bases). V lost 4 bases, J lost 7 bases, and 14 bases lay in between. This CDR3 contains 14 residues. Germline V gene data show CDR1 as ENHRY and CDR2 as SYGVKD. This CDR3 is CAISVQGLEQPQHF. CDR3 nucleotide sequence: TGTGCCATCAGTGTTCAGGGACTAGAGCAGCCCCAGCATTTT.

The V gene is TRBV7-2, the J gene TRBJ1-6; 8 bases map to TRBD1. The CDR3 contains 18 residues. Trimming cost V 5 bases and J 7 bases; bases outside gene matches: 16. Germline V gene lookup returns CDR1 SGHTA and CDR2 FQGNSA. The CDR3 reads CASSTSPGGAGNNSPLHF. The DNA for the CDR3 is TGTGCCAGCAGCACTAGCCCAGGGGGCGCGGGGAACAATTCACCCCTCCACTTT.

Turning to this clone: Other nucleotide sequences in the sample specify the same CDR3. The J gene is TRBJ1-3, the V gene TRBV9; tentative D call: TRBD1 (6 bases). The ends were cut back, 0 bases at V and 2 bases at J, with 9 bases in the middle. The germline CDR1 and CDR2 sequences are SGDLS and YYNGEE. CDR3 length equals 15 residues. CDR3 sequence: CASSVAAGAGNTIYF. The CDR3 DNA reads TGTGCCAGCAGCGTAGCAGCAGGGGCTGGAAACACCATATATTTT. Variable domain in full (rest from reference TRBV9 and TRBJ1-3): DSGVTQTPKHLITATGQRVTLRCSPRSGDLSVYWYQQSLDQGLQFLIQYYNGEERAKGNILERFSAQQFPDLHSELNLSSLELGDSALYFCASSVAAGAGNTIYFGEGSWLTVV.

The chain uses TRBV20-1 and TRBJ1-6; unclear D gene. Trimming shortened V by 5 bases and J by 17 bases, and 16 bases separated the two germline ends. This CDR3 region has 11 residues. CDR1 is DFQATT and CDR2 is SNEGSKA in the germline V gene (reference sequence). The CDR3 coding sequence is TGCAGTGCTCCCCGGGAAGCCCTAATCCACTTT. As protein: CSAPREALIHF.

The chain links TRBV9 to TRBJ1-4; TRBD1 aligns across 9 bases. The V and J ends lost 2 bases and 6 bases, in that order; junction bases with no gene match: 11. Germline loops: CDR1 SGDLS, CDR2 YYNGEE. The CDR3 has 17 residues. The CDR3 sequence is CASSVEGTGRDYEKLFF. The CDR3 coding sequence is TGTGCCAGCAGCGTCGAGGGGACAGGGAGGGATTATGAAAAACTGTTTTTT.

V gene TRBV28 combines with J gene TRBJ1-4; 10 bases are shared with TRBD1. V lost 7 bases, J lost 0 bases, and 2 bases stayed unmatched. CDR3 length equals 15 residues. Germline CDR1 is MDHEN and CDR2 is SYDVKM. The CDR3 spells CASKGQGTTNEKLFF. Here the CDR3 DNA reads TGTGCCAGCAAGGGACAGGGGACAACTAATGAAAAACTGTTTTTT.

The J gene is TRBJ2-7, the V gene TRBV30; the D gene is possibly TRBD2 (5 bases). Germline V gene sequence: CDR1 GTSNPN, CDR2 SVGIG (reference sequence). V gave up 3 bases and J gave up 3 bases, with 12 bases separating them. This CDR3 is built from 13 residues. CDR3 DNA sequence: TGTGCCTGGAGGAGCGGTTGGAACTACGAGCAGTACTTC. This codes for CAWRSGWNYEQYF.

A remark on this clone: Other DNA sequences from this sample encode an identical CDR3 as well. The chain carries TRBV7-9 and TRBJ1-1; D remains unclear. CDR3 length: 13 residues. The germline V and J ends were trimmed by 0 bases and 1 base, with 3 bases remaining between them. Germline lookup yields CDR1 SEHNR and CDR2 FQNEAQ (reference sequence). The CDR3 nucleotides read TGTGCCAGCAGCTTAGCCGGGAACACTGAAGCTTTCTTT. Amino acids: CASSLAGNTEAFF. Supplemented by reference TRBV7-9 and TRBJ1-1, the full variable domain reads DTGVSQNPRHKITKRGQNVTFRCDPISEHNRLYWYRQTLGQGPEFLTYFQNEAQLEKSRLLSDRFSAERPKGSFSTLEIQRTEQGDSAMYLCASSLAGNTEAFFGQGTRLTVV.

V usage is TRBV2 and J usage is TRBJ2-1; TRBD2 matches at 13 bases. The CDR3 is 15 amino acids. Germline V gene data show CDR1 as SNHLY and CDR2 as FYNNEI. Germline trimming cut 6 bases from V and 7 bases from J; bases unmatched to any gene: 6. The CDR3 sequence: CASRGGTSGNNEQFF. In DNA, the CDR3 is TGTGCCAGCAGGGGGGGGACTAGCGGGAATAATGAGCAGTTCTTC. Based on the CDR3 plus reference TRBV2 and TRBJ2-1, the full variable domain is EPEVTQTPSHQVTQMGQEVILRCVPISNHLYFYWYRQILGQKVEFLVSFYNNEISEKSEIFDDQFSVERPDGSNFTLKIRSTKLEDSAMYFCASRGGTSGNNEQFFGPGTRLTVL.

This clone has a handful of counts. This CDR3 reads CATSPGTGGSNEQYF. The CDR3 coding sequence is TGTGCCACCAGTCCCGGGACAGGGGGTTCCAACGAGCAGTACTTC. The gene calls are TRBV24-1 and TRBJ2-7; 11 bases match TRBD1. This CDR3 spans 15 amino acids. The V and J ends lost 6 bases and 5 bases, in that order; junction bases with no gene match: 8. The germline V gene has CDR1 KGHDR and CDR2 SFDVKD.

The J gene is TRBJ2-2, the V gene TRBV2; 14 nucleotides agree with TRBD2. CDR1 and CDR2 (germline): SNHLY, FYNNEI. V shed 5 bases and J 5 bases; nucleotides not matched to a gene: 4. CDR3 length: 16 amino acids. CDR3 coding DNA: TGTGCCAGCAGTCCGGGACTAGCGGGAGTAACCGGGGAGCTGTTTTTT. Translating gives CASSPGLAGVTGELFF.

The V gene is TRBV6-6, the J gene TRBJ1-6, with D maybe TRBD1 (6 bases). CDR1 and CDR2 from the germline V gene are MNHNY and SVGAGI (reference sequence). Trimming removed 6 bases from V and 7 bases from J, with 16 bases in between. CDR3 length: 15 residues. CDR3 sequence: CASRRGTTWNSPLHF. Here the CDR3 DNA reads TGTGCCAGCAGGCGTGGGACAACGTGGAATTCACCCCTCCACTTT.

This clone showed up just a few times. The rearrangement uses TRBV30 and TRBJ2-3, with 7 bases matching TRBD1. The CDR3 consists of 15 residues. The germline gives CDR1 GTSNPN, CDR2 SVGIG (reference sequence). Losses at the gene ends were 2 bases for V and 5 bases for J; bases not matched to a gene: 10. DNA of the CDR3: TGTGCCTGGAGTCTGCTCTTGACAGGGCGAGATACGCAGTATTTT. It yields the protein CAWSLLLTGRDTQYF.

On this clone: Different DNA sequences within this sample yield the same CDR3. The rearrangement joins TRBV28 to TRBJ1-1; TRBD1 is a possible D gene (5 bases). Trimming shortened V by 3 bases and J by 1 base, and 9 bases separated the two germline ends. This CDR3 is built from 14 residues. Per germline, CDR1 MDHEN and CDR2 SYDVKM. Here the CDR3 DNA reads TGTGCCAGCAGTTTTTGGGGCGGGAACACTGAAGCTTTCTTT. Translated, it gives CASSFWGGNTEAFF.

CDR3 sequence reads: CASSFGGTTGAQHF. The CDR3 DNA reads TGTGCCAGCAGTTTTGGGGGCACCACCGGGGCCCAGCATTTT. The chain couples TRBV27 to TRBJ1-5, with a weak D call TRBD1 (6 bases). The CDR3 totals 14 residues. The V and J ends lost 3 bases and 11 bases respectively, with 17 bases between them. Germline V CDR1 and CDR2: MNHEY, SMNVEV (reference sequence).

The V gene is TRBV12-3 or TRBV12-4, the J gene TRBJ2-7; tentative D call: TRBD1 (6 bases). The length of the CDR3 is 13 residues. The V end was cut by 6 bases, the J end by 7 bases, with 16 bases between. CDR3 in amino acids: CASSPDRVREQYF. CDR3 DNA sequence: TGTGCCAGCAGCCCGGACAGAGTGAGAGAGCAGTACTTC.

This chain links TRBV21-1 with TRBJ1-5; the table assigns TRBD1, which was not confirmed against the DNA. TRBV21-1 is a pseudogene segment. The CDR3 is 16 residues long. The CDR3 DNA sequence: TGTGCCAGCCACTTGATCAGGGTGGGGAGCAATCAGCCCCAGCATTTT. It codes for CASHLIRVGSNQPQHF.

The chain uses TRBV9 and TRBJ1-6, with D perhaps TRBD1 (6 bases). V lost 3 bases and J lost 7, with 11 bases in between. Germline V gene data show CDR1 as SGDLS and CDR2 as YYNGEE. CDR3 length equals 14 residues. Here the CDR3 DNA reads TGTGCCAGCAGCGAGGGACAAACAAATTCACCCCTCCACTTT. This translates into CASSEGQTNSPLHF. Full variable domain (missing parts from reference TRBV9 and TRBJ1-6): DSGVTQTPKHLITATGQRVTLRCSPRSGDLSVYWYQQSLDQGLQFLIQYYNGEERAKGNILERFSAQQFPDLHSELNLSSLELGDSALYFCASSEGQTNSPLHFGNGTRLTVT.